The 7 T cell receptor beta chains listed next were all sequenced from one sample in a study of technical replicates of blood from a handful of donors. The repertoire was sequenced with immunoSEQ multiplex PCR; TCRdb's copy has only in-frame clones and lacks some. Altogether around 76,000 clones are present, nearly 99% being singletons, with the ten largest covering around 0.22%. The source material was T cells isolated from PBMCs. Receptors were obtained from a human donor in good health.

The CDR3 DNA follows: TGTGCCGCCATTACTAGCGGGATTACGCAGTTCTTC. It encodes CAAITSGITQFF. The gene calls are TRBV30 and TRBJ2-1, with 10 bases matching TRBD2. Germline V CDR1 and CDR2: GTSNPN, SVGIG (reference sequence). There are 12 residues in the CDR3. Germline trimming cut 8 bases from V and 12 bases from J; bases unmatched to any gene: 10.

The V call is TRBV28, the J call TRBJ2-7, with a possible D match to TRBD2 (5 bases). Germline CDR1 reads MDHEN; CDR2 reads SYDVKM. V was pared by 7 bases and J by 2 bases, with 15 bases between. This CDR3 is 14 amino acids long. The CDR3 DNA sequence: TGTGCCAGCACTGGTGGGAGTTATCCCTACGAGCAGTACTTC. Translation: CASTGGSYPYEQYF. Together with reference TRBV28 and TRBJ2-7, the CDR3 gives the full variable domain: DVKVTQSSRYLVKRTGEKVFLECVQDMDHENMFWYRQDPGLGLRLIYFSYDVKMKEKGDIPEGYSVSREKKERFSLILESASTNQTSMYLCASTGGSYPYEQYFGPGTRLTVT.

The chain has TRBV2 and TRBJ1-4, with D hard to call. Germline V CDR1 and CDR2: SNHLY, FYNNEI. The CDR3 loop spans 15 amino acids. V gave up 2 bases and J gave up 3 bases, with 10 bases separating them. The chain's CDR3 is CASSELLESNEKLFF. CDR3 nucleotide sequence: TGTGCCAGCAGTGAATTGTTGGAGTCTAATGAAAAACTGTTTTTT.

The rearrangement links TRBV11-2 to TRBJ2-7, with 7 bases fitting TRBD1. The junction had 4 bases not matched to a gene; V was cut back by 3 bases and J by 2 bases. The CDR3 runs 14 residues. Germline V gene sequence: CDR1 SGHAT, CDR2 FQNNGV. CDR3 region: CASSFDRVAYEQYF. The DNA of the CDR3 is TGTGCCAGCAGCTTCGACAGGGTCGCCTACGAGCAGTACTTC. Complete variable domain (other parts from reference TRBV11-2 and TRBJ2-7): EAGVAQSPRYKIIEKRQSVAFWCNPISGHATLYWYQQILGQGPKLLIQFQNNGVVDDSQLPKDRFSAERLKGVDSTLKIQPAKLEDSAVYLCASSFDRVAYEQYFGPGTRLTVT.

This CDR3 is CSASLRETQYF. CDR3 DNA sequence: TGCAGTGCTAGCTTGAGAGAGACCCAGTACTTC. The V gene is TRBV20-1, the J gene TRBJ2-5, with D hard to call. Per germline, CDR1 DFQATT and CDR2 SNEGSKA (reference sequence). This CDR3 region has 11 residues. V lost 3 bases and J lost 4, with 6 bases in between.

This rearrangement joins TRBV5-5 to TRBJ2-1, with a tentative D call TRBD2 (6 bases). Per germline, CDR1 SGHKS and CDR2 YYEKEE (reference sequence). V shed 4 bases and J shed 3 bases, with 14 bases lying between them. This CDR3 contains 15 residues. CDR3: CASSVSGGLYNEQFF. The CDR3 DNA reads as TGTGCCAGCAGCGTTAGCGGAGGACTCTACAATGAGCAGTTCTTC. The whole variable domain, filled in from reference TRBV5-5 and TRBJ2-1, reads DAGVTQSPTHLIKTRGQQVTLRCSPISGHKSVSWYQQVLGQGPQFIFQYYEKEERGRGNFPDRFSARQFPNYSSELNVNALLLGDSALYLCASSVSGGLYNEQFFGPGTRLTVL.

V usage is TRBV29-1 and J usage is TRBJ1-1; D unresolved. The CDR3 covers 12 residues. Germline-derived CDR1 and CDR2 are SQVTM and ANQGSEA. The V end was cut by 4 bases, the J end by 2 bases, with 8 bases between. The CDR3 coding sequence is TGCAGCGTTGTCCCGGGAAACACTGAAGCTTTCTTT. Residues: CSVVPGNTEAFF.